The sequence of this T cell receptor (beta chain) was determined in a study of control samples from healthy donors and cancer patients. This table comes from immunoSEQ multiplex PCR, and its TCRdb copy is limited to in-frame clones, with some not included. Of some 79,000 clones listed, 89% are singletons. Germline CDR1 LNHDA, CDR2 SQIVND (reference sequence). The CDR3 runs 14 residues. The junction had 8 bases not matched to a gene; V was cut back by 7 bases and J by 3 bases. Sequencing was performed on blood. V usage is TRBV19 and J usage is TRBJ1-1, with 7 bases identical to TRBD1. The TCR was taken from a man aged 50 or older in good health. CDR3 nucleotide sequence: TGTGCCAGTACCCTCTTGACAGGGCACACTGAAGCTTTCTTT. Translating it yields CASTLLTGHTEAFF.